The 19 T cell receptor beta chains below all came from one sample that was sequenced in a study of CD8 T cells in ankylosing spondylitis. TCRdb called the 5' RACE reads again in MiXCR, with one record for every CDR3 protein. The table records about 36,000 distinct CDR3 sequences, 13% of them present only once. Sequencing used synovial fluid, either unsorted or a sorted T cell fraction (not recorded which). These receptors were obtained from a male donor with ankylosing spondylitis.

This clonotype was seen repeatedly, ten times or more. The genes are TRBV5-6 and TRBJ2-5; 7 bases align to TRBD1. The CDR3 spans 15 residues. The V gene's germline CDR1 is SGHDT and CDR2 YYEEEE. V lost 0 bases, J lost 5 bases, and 7 bases stayed unmatched. This CDR3 reads CASSLEVTGVETQYF. The CDR3 DNA sequence: TGTGCCAGCAGCTTGGAGGTTACAGGGGTGGAGACCCAGTACTTC. Variable domain in full (rest from reference TRBV5-6 and TRBJ2-5): DAGVTQSPTHLIKTRGQQVTLRCSPKSGHDTVSWYQQALGQGPQFIFQYYEEEERQRGNFPDRFSGHQFPNYSSELNVNALLLGDSALYLCASSLEVTGVETQYFGPGTRLLVL.

Ten or more counts support this clonotype. The V and J genes are TRBV4-3 and TRBJ1-2, with TRBD1 as a possible D gene (6 bases). Germline loops: CDR1 LGHNA, CDR2 YSLEER. V lost 0 bases to trimming and J lost 2 bases, with 13 bases between them. This CDR3 has 16 residues. DNA of the CDR3: TGCGCCAGCAGCCAAGATTTGTGGGGGCTAAACTATGGCTACACCTTC. Amino acids: CASSQDLWGLNYGYTF.

The CDR3 nucleotides read TGTGCCAGCAGCTTGTTTGCGGGAGTCGTGGTCCACACAGATACGCAGTATTTT. Translated: CASSLFAGVVVHTDTQYF. The chain carries TRBV5-6 and TRBJ2-3; 7 positions agree with TRBD2. This CDR3 comprises 18 residues. J gave up 2 bases and V 1 base, and 13 bases lay outside the gene matches. The germline gives CDR1 SGHDT, CDR2 YYEEEE.

This clonotype was counted at least ten times. V usage is TRBV5-5 and J usage is TRBJ1-5, with a tentative D call TRBD1 (5 bases). Germline V gene data show CDR1 as SGHKS and CDR2 as YYEKEE (reference sequence). Trimming stripped 3 bases from V and 2 bases from J, with 12 bases between. The CDR3 has 15 residues. DNA for the CDR3: TGTGCCAGCAGCTACTGGGGGGAGGGCAATCAGCCCCAGCATTTT. Translated: CASSYWGEGNQPQHF.

The V call is TRBV28, the J call TRBJ2-1; the match to TRBD2 covers 7 bases. Trimming took 2 bases from V and 3 from J; bases not matched to a gene: 4. CDR3 length: 15 residues. Looked up from germline, CDR1 is MDHEN and CDR2 is SYDVKM. As DNA, the CDR3 is TGTGCCAGCAGTTTAGGGAGGGCCCTCTACAATGAGCAGTTCTTC. Its protein product is CASSLGRALYNEQFF.

This clonotype was counted between two and nine times. The genes are TRBV3-1 and TRBJ2-5; D unclear. Trimming cost V 2 bases and J 0 bases, with 7 bases left between them. The length of the CDR3 is 14 residues. The germline V gene has CDR1 LGHDT and CDR2 YNNKEL (reference sequence). The CDR3 DNA follows: TGTGCCAGCAGCCAACCGCTGTACCAAGAGACCCAGTACTTC. Encoded protein: CASSQPLYQETQYF.

This clonotype was counted a few times. The rearrangement links TRBV7-8 to TRBJ2-5; TRBD1 is a possible D gene (6 bases). V lost 4 bases and J 4 bases, leaving 7 bases between the germline ends. Germline-derived CDR1 and CDR2 are SGHVS and FQNEAQ. This CDR3 spans 12 amino acids. The CDR3 DNA is TGTGCCAGCAGCTCCAGGGGAGAGACCCAGTACTTC. Encoded protein: CASSSRGETQYF.

Turning to this clonotype: Its ends do not fully match the called genes, so a read error is possible. The chain couples TRBV2 to TRBJ2-1, with TRBD1 identical over 7 bases. Germline CDR1 and CDR2: SNHLY and FYNNEI. This CDR3 has 16 amino acids. CDR3 bases: TGTGCCAGCTTGGACGAAACAGGGGTGTCCTCCAATGAGCAGTTCTTC. This gives the protein CASLDETGVSSNEQFF.

This chain uses TRBV2 with TRBJ1-1; D not resolved. The CDR3 runs to 13 residues. V lost 0 bases, J lost 11 bases, and 13 bases lay in between. The germline CDR1 and CDR2 sequences are SNHLY and FYNNEI. This CDR3 reads CASSEARVLSAFF. In DNA, the CDR3 is TGTGCCAGCAGTGAAGCGCGGGTACTTAGTGCTTTCTTT.

The chain recombines TRBV11-2 with TRBJ2-2; D remains ambiguous. The germline CDR1 and CDR2 sequences are SGHAT and FQNNGV. CDR3 length: 12 amino acids. Trimming shortened V by 1 base and J by 6 bases, and 3 bases separated the two germline ends. The CDR3 sequence: CASSLVPGELFF. In DNA, the CDR3 is TGTGCCAGCAGCTTAGTCCCCGGGGAGCTGTTTTTT.

This clonotype was seen many times. J is TRBJ1-2 and V is TRBV7-9; D not certain. Trimming removed 2 bases from V and 11 bases from J, with 9 bases in between. Per germline, CDR1 SEHNR and CDR2 FQNEAQ (reference sequence). The CDR3 is made up of 11 amino acids. The chain's CDR3 is CASSLSRIYTF. The DNA for the CDR3 is TGTGCCAGCAGCTTATCCAGGATTTACACCTTC.

This clonotype was picked up many times. The chain is built from TRBV7-8 and TRBJ1-3; no clear D gene. Germline CDR1 reads SGHVS; CDR2 reads FQNEAQ. The CDR3 loop spans 11 amino acids. V lost 8 bases and J lost 4, with 6 bases in between. CDR3: CASARGNTIYF. The CDR3 DNA sequence: TGTGCCAGCGCTAGAGGAAACACCATATATTTT. Full variable domain (outside the CDR3, taken from reference TRBV7-8 and TRBJ1-3): GAGVSQSPRYKVAKRGQDVALRCDPISGHVSLFWYQQALGQGPEFLTYFQNEAQLDKSGLPSDRFFAERPEGSVSTLKIQRTQQEDSAVYLCASARGNTIYFGEGSWLTVV.

This clonotype was detected a few times. The chain has TRBV6-6 and TRBJ2-7, with 9 nucleotides matching TRBD1. The CDR3 covers 13 residues. CDR1 is MNHNY, CDR2 SVGAGI, per germline (reference sequence). After removal of 6 bases from V and 3 bases from J, the junction contained 3 bases not matched to a gene. This CDR3 is CASSQGQGYEQYF. CDR3 bases: TGTGCCAGCAGCCAGGGACAGGGCTACGAGCAGTACTTC.

The chain employs TRBV13 and TRBJ2-5; D may correspond to TRBD1 or TRBD2 (5 bases each). CDR1 and CDR2 (germline): PRHDT, FYEKMQ (reference sequence). With 4 bases removed from V and 1 base from J, the gap between germline ends came to 10 bases. CDR3 size: 14 residues. The CDR3 region has the DNA TGTGCCAGCAGCTCCTTTGGGGGCCAAGAGACCCAGTACTTC. Its protein is CASSSFGGQETQYF.

By share, this clonotype ranks as medium-sized. This chain joins TRBV5-5 and TRBJ1-5; 7 bases match TRBD1. The CDR3 is made up of 15 amino acids. The germline V gene has CDR1 SGHKS and CDR2 YYEKEE (reference sequence). Trimming cost V 3 bases and J 7 bases; bases outside gene matches: 10. The CDR3 DNA follows: TGTGCCAGCAGCTCCGGGACAGAGATTGGGCAGCCCCAGCATTTT. It codes for CASSSGTEIGQPQHF.

The chain is built from TRBV2 and TRBJ2-5, with D unclear. CDR3 length: 12 amino acids. Between the trimmed V and J ends, which lost 1 base and 5 bases, there was a span of 5 bases. Germline CDR1 SNHLY, CDR2 FYNNEI. CDR3 sequence reads: CASSEVRETQYF. Here the CDR3 DNA reads TGTGCCAGCAGTGAAGTGCGGGAGACCCAGTACTTC.

This clonotype was seen ten or more times. The chain joins TRBV28 to TRBJ2-2; perhaps D is TRBD1 or TRBD2 (6 bases each). Trimming shortened V by 3 bases and J by 3 bases, and 11 bases separated the two germline ends. The CDR3 contains 15 residues. Germline CDR1 and CDR2: MDHEN and SYDVKM. CDR3 sequence reads: CASSLRDTHTGELFF. CDR3 coding DNA: TGTGCCAGCAGTTTGCGGGACACTCACACCGGGGAGCTGTTTTTT.

The J gene is TRBJ2-7, the V gene TRBV4-3; no clear D gene. The V gene's germline CDR1 is LGHNA and CDR2 YSLEER. The CDR3 is 18 amino acids. V was trimmed by 1 base and J by 0 bases, leaving 19 bases between them. CDR3 nucleotides: TGCGCCAGCAGCCAAGCCCCGCCAGGACCTTCTAGCTCCTACGAGCAGTACTTC. Its protein product is CASSQAPPGPSSSYEQYF.

This clonotype has just one count. The V gene is TRBV10-3, the J gene TRBJ1-2; D unresolved. V lost 5 bases to trimming and J lost 8 bases, with 12 bases between them. The germline CDR1 and CDR2 sequences are ENHRY and SYGVKD. CDR3 length equals 12 residues. As DNA, the CDR3 is TGTGCCATCAGTTTTGGTTTGCGGGGCTACACCTTC. It is translated as CAISFGLRGYTF.